This T cell receptor beta chain was retrieved from a study of T cell repertoires in cytomegalovirus infection. Study in general: CMV epitopes that were recently identified and HLA-C-restricted were used alongside well-studied HLA-B-restricted ones. Public TCR beta signatures provided an indication of both CMV infection and a matching HLA type. Study outcomes and limitations: HLA-C-restricted CMV clonotypes gave the most frequent clonotype in two of eight donors. Summed public TCR beta family frequency identified CMV carriers bearing the relevant HLA.

TCRdb passed the reads through MiXCR, listing each CDR3 protein once. The sample holds some 940,000 distinct CDR3 sequences, approximately 31% seen once. This clonotype was recorded at least ten times. Its target is not known. The junction does not match germline at one end; this may be a read error. CDR3 length: 17 residues. The germline gives CDR1 SSHAT, CDR2 FNYEAQ (reference sequence). The TCR was taken from a human donor in good health (CMV status not recorded). Some clones in this sample may be carry-over from other donors' samples. V and J are TRBV7-7 and TRBJ2-3; 7 bases match TRBD2. This material consisted of cultured CD8+ T cells from PBMCs, taken from culture after CMV antigen stimulation. Here the CDR3 DNA reads TGTGCTAGCAGCCCATACCCTCTAGCGGAGAGCACAGATACGCAGTATTTT. It is translated as CASSPYPLAESTDTQYF. The full variable domain, completed using reference TRBV7-7 and TRBJ2-3, is GAGVSQSPRYKVTKRGQDVTLRCDPISSHATLYWYQQALGQGPEFLTYFNYEAQPDKSGLPSDRFSAERPEGSISTLTIQRTEQRDSAMYRCASSPYPLAESTDTQYFGPGTRLTVL.